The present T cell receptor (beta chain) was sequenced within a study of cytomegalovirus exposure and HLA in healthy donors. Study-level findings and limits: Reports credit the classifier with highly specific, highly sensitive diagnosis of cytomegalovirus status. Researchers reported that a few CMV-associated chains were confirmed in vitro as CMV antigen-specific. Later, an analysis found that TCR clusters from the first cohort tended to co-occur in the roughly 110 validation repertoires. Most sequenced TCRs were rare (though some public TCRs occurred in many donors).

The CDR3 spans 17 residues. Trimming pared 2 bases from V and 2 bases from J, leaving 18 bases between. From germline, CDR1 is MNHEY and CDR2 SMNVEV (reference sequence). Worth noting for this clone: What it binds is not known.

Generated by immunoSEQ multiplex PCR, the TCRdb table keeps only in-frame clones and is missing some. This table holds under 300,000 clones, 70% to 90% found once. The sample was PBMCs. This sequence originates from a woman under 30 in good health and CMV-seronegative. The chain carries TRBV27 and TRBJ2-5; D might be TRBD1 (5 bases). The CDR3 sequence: CASSLISGGRTQETQYF. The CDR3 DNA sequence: TGTGCCAGCAGTTTAATTTCTGGTGGCAGGACACAAGAGACCCAGTACTTC.